This T cell receptor beta chain was identified in a study of radiotherapy plus CTLA-4 blockade in lung cancer. Study-level information: Disease control reached around 30%, with objective responses in about 19%. Overall study findings and caveats: There was expansion of tumor-derived TCR clones in blood after radiotherapy plus ipilimumab. The authors reported that early blood T cell clone dynamics, with interferon-beta, best predicted response.

Regarding this clone: Its antigen is not known.

The repertoire was sequenced with immunoSEQ multiplex PCR; TCRdb's copy has only in-frame clones and lacks some. The sample holds about 110,000 clones, approximately 77% seen once. The germline V gene encodes CDR1 KGHSH and CDR2 LQKENI. V was cut by 0 bases and J by 5 bases, with 11 bases left in between. CDR3 size: 15 residues. This clonotype was sampled from a human donor with non-small cell lung cancer that progressed on radiotherapy plus ipilimumab. Some clones in this sample may be carry-over from other donors' samples. The rearrangement uses TRBV18 and TRBJ2-1; weak D call: TRBD1 (6 bases). This specimen consisted of peripheral blood, obtained from a patient treated with radiotherapy plus ipilimumab. CDR3 loop: CASSPPRGLNNEQFF. As DNA, the CDR3 is TGTGCCAGCTCACCACCGAGGGGGTTAAACAATGAGCAGTTCTTC.